This T cell receptor (beta chain) came from a study of T cells after somatic rescue of genetic block. TCRdb keeps only in-frame clones here, not all; method: immunoSEQ multiplex PCR. The sample carries about 110,000 clones, over 80% recorded once. Per germline, CDR1 SEHNR and CDR2 FQNEAQ (reference sequence). The ends were cut back, 5 bases at V and 5 bases at J, with 12 bases in the middle. The CDR3 totals 13 residues. This TCR derives from a woman aged 18-29 years. The source material was peripheral blood mononuclear cells (PBMCs). V usage is TRBV7-9 and J usage is TRBJ1-2; TRBD1 might be the D (6 bases). The CDR3 loop is CASSETGRYGYTF. Here the CDR3 DNA reads TGTGCCAGCAGCGAAACAGGGCGATATGGCTACACCTTC. Looking up the rest from reference TRBV7-9 and TRBJ1-2 gives the full variable domain: DTGVSQNPRHKITKRGQNVTFRCDPISEHNRLYWYRQTLGQGPEFLTYFQNEAQLEKSRLLSDRFSAERPKGSFSTLEIQRTEQGDSAMYLCASSETGRYGYTFGSGTRLTVV.